Below, 4 T cell receptor beta chains from the same sample are listed, as sequenced in a study of shared clonotypes between healthy human individuals. Clones were read by immunoSEQ multiplex PCR, and TCRdb kept only the in-frame ones, dropping some. This sample has around 1,900,000 clones, with around 95% found just once. Positively selected for CCR7, the CD45RO-negative cells used as naive CD8 cells excluded terminally differentiated effector memory CD45RA+ cells. The sequencing input was naive CD8+ T cells from PBMCs. These receptors originate from a man between 18 and 29 years old in good health. Some clones in this sample may be carry-over from other donors' samples.

The gene calls are TRBV9 and TRBJ1-5; TRBD1 is a possible D gene (5 bases). V lost 0 bases and J lost 7, with 14 bases in between. Germline V lookup: CDR1 SGDLS, CDR2 YYNGEE. CDR3 size: 15 residues. The CDR3, as DNA: TGTGCCAGCAGCGTAGGAGGCGGCAGGGAACAGCCCCAGCATTTT. Encoded protein: CASSVGGGREQPQHF.

The chain joins TRBV6-6 to TRBJ1-2; tentatively, D is TRBD1 (5 bases). The CDR3 consists of 15 residues. Trimming left V 0 bases short and J 4 bases short, with 12 bases between. In germline, CDR1 is MNHNY, CDR2 SVGAGI (reference sequence). In nucleotides, the CDR3 is TGTGCCAGCAGTTACTCCCGGGACGGAAGCTATGGCTACACCTTC. Its translation is CASSYSRDGSYGYTF.

The genes are TRBV19 and TRBJ2-5; D may be TRBD1 or TRBD2 (5 bases each). Germline CDR1 is LNHDA and CDR2 is SQIVND (reference sequence). Trimming removed 7 bases from V and 12 bases from J, with 18 bases in between. CDR3 size: 12 residues. CDR3 bases: TGTGCCAGTAAACGAGAAGGGGACGGGAAGTACTTC. Translating gives CASKREGDGKYF.

The CDR3 here is CASSQDRGSGDNEKLFF. CDR3 nucleotides: TGCGCCAGCAGCCAAGATCGAGGGAGTGGGGATAATGAAAAACTGTTTTTT. The gene calls are TRBV4-1 and TRBJ1-4, with no clear D. Deletions cut 0 bases from V and 4 bases from J, with 15 bases between. CDR1 MGHRA and CDR2 YSYEKL come from the germline V gene. The CDR3 extends over 17 amino acids.